This T cell receptor (beta chain) was identified in a study of cytomegalovirus exposure and HLA in healthy donors. The PCR ran on 60 Vbeta and 13 Jbeta primers. The assay was immunoSEQ multiplex PCR, and TCRdb's table has in-frame clones only and misses some. The table has some 110,000 clones, 70% to 80% seen once. The CDR3 consists of 14 residues. Between the trimmed V and J ends, which lost 0 bases and 2 bases, there was a span of 8 bases. CDR1 is LGHNA, CDR2 YSLEER, per germline. The table lists this clone with a few counts. The antigen is unknown. Broader study findings: Later analysis identified a missense DCLRE1C variant that was linked to TCR beta V- and J-gene trimming. In an earlier analysis, in approximately 570 donors, most V segments appeared productive either ~90% or ~30% of the time.

The chain combines TRBV4-3 with TRBJ2-7; TRBD1 might be the D (5 bases). Material for sequencing was PBMCs. The receptor comes from a middle-aged man in good health and CMV-seronegative. The CDR3 nucleotides read TGCGCCAGCAGCCAAGAGGCAGGGACCTACGAGCAGTACTTC. Translation gives CASSQEAGTYEQYF.